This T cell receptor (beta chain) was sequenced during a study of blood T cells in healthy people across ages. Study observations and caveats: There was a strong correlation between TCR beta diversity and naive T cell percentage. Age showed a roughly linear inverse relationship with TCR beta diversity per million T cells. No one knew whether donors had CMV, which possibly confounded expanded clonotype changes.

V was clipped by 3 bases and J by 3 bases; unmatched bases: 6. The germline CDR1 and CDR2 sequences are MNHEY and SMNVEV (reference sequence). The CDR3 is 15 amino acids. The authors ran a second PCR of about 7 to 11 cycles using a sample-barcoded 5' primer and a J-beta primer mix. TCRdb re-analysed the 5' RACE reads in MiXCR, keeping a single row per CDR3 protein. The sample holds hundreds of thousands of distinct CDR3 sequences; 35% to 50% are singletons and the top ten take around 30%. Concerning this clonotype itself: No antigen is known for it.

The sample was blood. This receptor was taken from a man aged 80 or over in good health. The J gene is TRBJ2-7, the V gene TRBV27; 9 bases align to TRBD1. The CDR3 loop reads CASSFTGTGNYEQYF. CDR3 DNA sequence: TGTGCCAGCAGTTTTACCGGGACAGGGAACTACGAGCAGTACTTC.